This TCR beta chain was documented in a study of regulatory T cells in long-lasting Graves disease. General study results and limits: With a small sample size, accuracy may have been reduced. Relative to new patients (roughly 970), persistent patients exhibited greater sharing of public clonotypes (over 2,500).

Combining iRepertoire HTBI primers with Arm-PCR of CDR3 regions, the authors built TCR beta libraries. Each CDR3 protein is one row after TCRdb ran MiXCR on the multiplex PCR reads. Among 600,000 to 650,000 distinct CDR3 sequences listed, about 15% were seen once. Time point indicated: newly diagnosed GD, antithyroid drugs for less than 3 months. Generation of the TCR library employed RNA extracted from PBMCs. Germline CDR1 is MDHEN and CDR2 is SYDVKM. Trimming stripped 4 bases from V and 0 bases from J, with 12 bases between. CDR3 length: 16 residues. This clonotype has ten or more counts. What it binds is unknown. The same sample was also studied in work on T cells in Graves' hyperthyroidism and ophthalmopathy. That study adds: HTBI primers drove first-round RT-PCR of the TCR CDR3. The model predicted ophthalmopathy a median around six months before onset.

Specimen: peripheral blood mononuclear cells (PBMCs), collected at new diagnosis, from a patient treated with antithyroid drugs. The chain links TRBV28 to TRBJ1-4, with no clear D. The receptor was isolated from a woman between 25 and 40 years old with Graves disease. The CDR3 DNA reads as TGTGCCAGCAGTTCAGGACTCGTTACAACTAATGAAAAACTGTTTTTT. Amino acid sequence: CASSSGLVTTNEKLFF.